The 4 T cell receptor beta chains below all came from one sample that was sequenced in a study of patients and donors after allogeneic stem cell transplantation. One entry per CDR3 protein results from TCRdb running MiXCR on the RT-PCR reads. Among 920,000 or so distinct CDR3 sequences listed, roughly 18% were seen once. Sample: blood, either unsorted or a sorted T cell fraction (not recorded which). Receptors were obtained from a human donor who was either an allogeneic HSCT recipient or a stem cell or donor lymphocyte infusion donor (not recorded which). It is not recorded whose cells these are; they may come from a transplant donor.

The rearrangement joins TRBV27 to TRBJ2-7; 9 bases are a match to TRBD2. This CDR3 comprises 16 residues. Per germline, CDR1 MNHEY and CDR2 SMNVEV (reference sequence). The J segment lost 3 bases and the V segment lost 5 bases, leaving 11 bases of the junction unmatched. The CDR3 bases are TGTGCCAGCAGTCTTTACCTAGCGGGAACGATCTACGAGCAGTACTTC. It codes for CASSLYLAGTIYEQYF.

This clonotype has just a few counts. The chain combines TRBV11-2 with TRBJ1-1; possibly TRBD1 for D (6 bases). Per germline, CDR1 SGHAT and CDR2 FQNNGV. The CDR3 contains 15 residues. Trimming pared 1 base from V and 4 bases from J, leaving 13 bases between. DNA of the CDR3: TGTGCCAGCAGCTTAGGATACAGGGTCGGCACTGAAGCTTTCTTT. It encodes CASSLGYRVGTEAFF.

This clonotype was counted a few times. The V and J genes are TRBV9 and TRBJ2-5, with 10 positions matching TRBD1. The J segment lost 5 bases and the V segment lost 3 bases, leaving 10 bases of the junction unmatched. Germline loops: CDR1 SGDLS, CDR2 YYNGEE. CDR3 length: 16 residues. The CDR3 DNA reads TGTGCCAGCAGCGAGGAGCGGGGACAGGGGTGGGAGACCCAGTACTTC. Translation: CASSEERGQGWETQYF.

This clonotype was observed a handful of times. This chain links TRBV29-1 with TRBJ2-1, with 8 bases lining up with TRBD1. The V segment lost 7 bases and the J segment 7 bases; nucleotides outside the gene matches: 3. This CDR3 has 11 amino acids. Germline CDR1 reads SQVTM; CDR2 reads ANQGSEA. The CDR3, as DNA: TGCAGCGCCAGGACAGGGAATGAGCAGTTCTTC. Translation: CSARTGNEQFF.